This entry lists 29 T cell receptor beta chains sequenced from one sample in a study of shared clonotypes between healthy human individuals. Some clones are missing from TCRdb's copy, which holds only in-frame ones; the method was immunoSEQ multiplex PCR. The table shows some 380,000 clones, with about 96% occurring only once. Specimen: memory CD8+ T cells sorted from blood. Subset specified: CD45RO+ cells pooled with CCR7-negative TemRA cells. The source of these receptors is a man aged 30-40 years in good health.

The rearrangement joins TRBV9 to TRBJ2-4; D is perhaps TRBD1 or TRBD2 (5 bases each). In germline, CDR1 is SGDLS, CDR2 YYNGEE. The ends were cut back, 2 bases at V and 4 bases at J, with 7 bases in the middle. The CDR3 totals 13 residues. The CDR3 region is CASSVGGKNIQYF. Written as DNA, the CDR3 is TGTGCCAGCAGCGTTGGGGGAAAAAACATTCAGTACTTC.

The chain carries TRBV2 and TRBJ2-1; 8 bases align to TRBD2. The germline V gene has CDR1 SNHLY and CDR2 FYNNEI. V dropped 2 bases and J dropped 4; count of bases not matched to a gene: 7. The CDR3 has 16 residues. CDR3: CASSETGAGGYNEQFF. The CDR3 DNA reads as TGTGCCAGCAGTGAAACGGGGGCGGGAGGTTACAATGAGCAGTTCTTC.

The chain joins TRBV28 to TRBJ1-1; D ambiguous. The CDR3 totals 14 residues. The germline CDR1 and CDR2 sequences are MDHEN and SYDVKM. The ends were cut back, 6 bases at V and 4 bases at J, with 15 bases in the middle. CDR3 region: CASSTSRGSTEAFF. CDR3 DNA sequence: TGTGCCAGCAGCACATCTCGGGGAAGCACTGAAGCTTTCTTT.

V is TRBV11-3 and J is TRBJ2-1; the match to TRBD2 covers 8 bases. V trimming: 5 bases; J trimming: 5 bases; junction bases outside the gene matches: 8. There are 15 residues in the CDR3. Germline V CDR1 and CDR2: SGHNT, YENEEA. CDR3 nucleotides: TGTGCCAGCAGCCCCCATAGCGGGACCGACAATGAGCAGTTCTTC. As protein: CASSPHSGTDNEQFF. The whole variable domain, remainder taken from reference TRBV11-3 and TRBJ2-1, is EAGVVQSPRYKIIEKKQPVAFWCNPISGHNTLYWYLQNLGQGPELLIRYENEEAVDDSQLPKDRFSAERLKGVDSTLKIQPAELGDSAVYLCASSPHSGTDNEQFFGPGTRLTVL.

This clone was detected once. CDR3 amino acids: CASRWDREVTEAFF. CDR3 DNA: TGTGCCAGCAGGTGGGACAGGGAGGTGACTGAAGCTTTCTTT. The V and J genes are TRBV28 and TRBJ1-1, with 9 positions matching TRBD1. The CDR3 loop spans 14 amino acids. V lost 6 bases, J lost 5 bases, and 7 bases stayed unmatched. The germline gives CDR1 MDHEN, CDR2 SYDVKM.

The V and J genes are TRBV4-1 and TRBJ2-5; TRBD2 matches at 11 bases. This CDR3 is built from 17 residues. V was pared by 0 bases and J by 5 bases, with 8 bases of the junction left unmatched. Per germline, CDR1 MGHRA and CDR2 YSYEKL. Written as DNA, the CDR3 is TGCGCCAGCAGCCAAGATACGCCGCCTAGCGGGAGGGAGACCCAGTACTTC. Amino acid sequence: CASSQDTPPSGRETQYF.

This rearrangement joins TRBV11-2 to TRBJ2-3; TRBD2 matches 9 bases. With 5 bases clipped from V and 2 bases from J, the junction kept 8 bases outside the gene matches. Germline loops: CDR1 SGHAT, CDR2 FQNNGV. This CDR3 has 16 residues. CDR3 DNA sequence: TGTGCCAGCAGCCAGTCGACTAGCGGACCCACAGATACGCAGTATTTT. Its protein product is CASSQSTSGPTDTQYF.

This chain uses TRBV18 with TRBJ1-2, with 11 nucleotides matching TRBD1. The ends lost 5 bases at V and 4 bases at J; junction bases unmatched: 6. CDR3 length: 15 amino acids. CDR1 and CDR2 from the germline V gene are KGHSH and LQKENI. The CDR3 loop is CASSADRGPFYGYTF. CDR3 nucleotides: TGTGCCAGCTCAGCGGACAGGGGGCCGTTCTATGGCTACACCTTC. Complete variable domain (other parts from reference TRBV18 and TRBJ1-2): NAGVMQNPRHLVRRRGQEARLRCSPMKGHSHVYWYRQLPEEGLKFMVYLQKENIIDESGMPKERFSAEFPKEGPSILRIQQVVRGDSAAYFCASSADRGPFYGYTFGSGTRLTVV.

The table lists this clone with a count of one. The CDR3, as DNA: TGTGCCAGCGGGAAGACAGGGGGCAATCAGCCCCAGCATTTT. The encoded protein is CASGKTGGNQPQHF. This chain uses TRBV28 with TRBJ1-5; TRBD1 agrees at 8 bases. V lost 8 bases and J lost 2; bases outside the gene matches: 5. From germline, CDR1 is MDHEN and CDR2 SYDVKM. The CDR3 totals 14 residues.

The chain has TRBV7-9 and TRBJ2-7; D is perhaps TRBD2 (6 bases). The CDR3 is 14 amino acids. CDR1 is SEHNR, CDR2 FQNEAQ, per germline (reference sequence). V was shortened by 5 bases and J by 5 bases, with 16 bases between the two germline ends. CDR3 region: CASSPGSGWDEQYF. CDR3 sequence (DNA): TGTGCCAGCAGCCCGGGGAGCGGGTGGGACGAGCAGTACTTC.

V is TRBV5-1 and J is TRBJ2-5; 7 nucleotides line up with TRBD2. The length of the CDR3 is 15 residues. Germline V CDR1 and CDR2: SGHRS, YFSETQ. V gave up 7 bases and J gave up 2 bases; unmatched junction bases: 11. CDR3: CASYLGGSGQETQYF. In DNA form, the CDR3 reads TGCGCCAGCTACCTGGGGGGGAGCGGTCAAGAGACCCAGTACTTC.

The genes are TRBV5-6 and TRBJ2-3; TRBD1 aligns across 11 bases. The V gene's germline CDR1 is SGHDT and CDR2 YYEEEE. V was clipped by 4 bases and J by 4 bases; unmatched bases: 2. This CDR3 is 14 amino acids long. CDR3 sequence (DNA): TGTGCCAGCAGCCGGGGACAGGGGGCAGATACGCAGTATTTT. Translated: CASSRGQGADTQYF.

The chain carries TRBV9 and TRBJ2-7, with 8 bases that match TRBD2. Losses at the gene ends were 0 bases for V and 3 bases for J; bases not matched to a gene: 11. CDR1 SGDLS and CDR2 YYNGEE come from the germline V gene. The CDR3 runs to 17 residues. CDR3: CASSVVPFSGNGYEQYF. The CDR3 nucleotides are TGTGCCAGCAGCGTAGTACCCTTTAGCGGGAACGGCTACGAGCAGTACTTC.

The chain carries TRBV5-1 and TRBJ2-3; TRBD1 agrees at 8 bases. J lost 3 bases, V lost 4 bases, and 13 bases had no gene match. The germline V gene has CDR1 SGHRS and CDR2 YFSETQ. The CDR3 covers 17 residues. The CDR3 region has the DNA TGCGCCAGCAGCCCCCGGACAGGGAGGATTACGACAGATACGCAGTATTTT. Its protein product is CASSPRTGRITTDTQYF.

The chain couples TRBV2 to TRBJ2-5, with D uncertain. Germline CDR1 is SNHLY and CDR2 is FYNNEI. With 8 bases removed from V and 0 bases from J, the gap between germline ends came to 16 bases. The CDR3 covers 15 residues. The CDR3 is CASLTQRTYQETQYF. CDR3 coding DNA: TGTGCCAGCTTGACACAGAGAACTTACCAAGAGACCCAGTACTTC.

The chain uses TRBV13 and TRBJ2-5; TRBD1 agrees at 8 bases. V lost 10 bases and J lost 3; bases outside the gene matches: 13. The length of the CDR3 is 15 residues. Germline V lookup: CDR1 PRHDT, CDR2 FYEKMQ (reference sequence). As DNA, the CDR3 is TGTGCCACCTCGAGAGACAGGGGTTTTGAAGAGACCCAGTACTTC. Translation gives CATSRDRGFEETQYF.

The CDR3 reads CASSLEDNSGANVLTF. CDR3 DNA: TGTGCCAGCAGCTTAGAGGACAACTCTGGGGCCAACGTCCTGACTTTC. This chain uses TRBV11-2 with TRBJ2-6, with D possibly being TRBD1 (5 bases). V dropped 0 bases and J dropped 0 bases, with 6 bases sitting between them. Germline CDR1 SGHAT, CDR2 FQNNGV. The CDR3 length is 16 residues.

This chain uses TRBV6-1 with TRBJ2-5, with TRBD1 identical over 9 bases. Per germline, CDR1 MNHNS and CDR2 SASEGT. The CDR3 runs to 15 residues. V was clipped by 2 bases and J by 4 bases; unmatched bases: 5. The CDR3 loop is CASSEFTGGLETQYF. The CDR3 nucleotides are TGTGCCAGCAGTGAATTCACAGGGGGCTTAGAGACCCAGTACTTC.

The chain has TRBV6-4 and TRBJ2-7, with D uncertain. The CDR3 length is 10 residues. In germline, CDR1 is MRHNA, CDR2 SNTAGT. V lost 6 bases, J lost 5 bases, and 5 bases lay in between. The CDR3: CASRMHEQYF. The CDR3 DNA reads TGTGCCAGCAGGATGCACGAGCAGTACTTC.

This rearrangement joins TRBV7-9 to TRBJ2-4, with a weak D call TRBD1 (5 bases). This CDR3 is 15 amino acids long. CDR1 SEHNR and CDR2 FQNEAQ come from the germline V gene (reference sequence). The germline V and J ends were trimmed by 0 bases and 9 bases, with 15 bases remaining between them. The CDR3, as DNA: TGTGCCAGCAGCTTAGCGAACCCAGGGCTGGGCATTCAGTACTTC. Protein: CASSLANPGLGIQYF.

The chain uses TRBV19 and TRBJ1-2, with 7 bases that match TRBD1. This CDR3 region has 15 residues. Germline V CDR1 and CDR2: LNHDA, SQIVND (reference sequence). V lost 6 bases and J lost 2; bases outside the gene matches: 9. CDR3 DNA sequence: TGTGCCAGTAGCGATGTACCGGGACAGAACTATGGCTACACCTTC. Residues: CASSDVPGQNYGYTF. The whole variable domain, remainder taken from reference TRBV19 and TRBJ1-2, is DGGITQSPKYLFRKEGQNVTLSCEQNLNHDAMYWYRQDPGQGLRLIYYSQIVNDFQKGDIAEGYSVSREKKESFPLTVTSAQKNPTAFYLCASSDVPGQNYGYTFGSGTRLTVV.

The table lists this clone with a count of one. The chain recombines TRBV5-4 with TRBJ1-1; 9 bases match TRBD1. The CDR3 runs 14 residues. In germline, CDR1 is SGHNT, CDR2 YYREEE (reference sequence). Germline trimming cut 4 bases from V and 4 bases from J; bases unmatched to any gene: 5. CDR3 amino acids: CASSNPTGGTEAFF. As DNA, the CDR3 is TGTGCCAGCAGCAACCCGACAGGGGGCACTGAAGCTTTCTTT. The full variable domain, its missing parts supplied by reference TRBV5-4 and TRBJ1-1, is ETGVTQSPTHLIKTRGQQVTLRCSSQSGHNTVSWYQQALGQGPQFIFQYYREEENGRGNFPPRFSGLQFPNYSSELNVNALELDDSALYLCASSNPTGGTEAFFGQGTRLTVV.

The chain has TRBV9 and TRBJ2-5; 11 nucleotides line up with TRBD2. The CDR3 has 15 amino acids. Germline trimming cut 4 bases from V and 4 bases from J; bases unmatched to any gene: 6. CDR1 and CDR2 from the germline V gene are SGDLS and YYNGEE. The CDR3 loop reads CASSPTGLAGETQYF. The CDR3, as DNA: TGTGCCAGCAGCCCCACTGGACTAGCGGGAGAGACCCAGTACTTC.

CDR3 in DNA: TGTGCCAGCAGTACCAGGGATTGGGAGACCCAGTACTTC. This encodes CASSTRDWETQYF. The chain is built from TRBV6-6 and TRBJ2-5; D is possibly TRBD1 (5 bases). Trimming left V 5 bases short and J 5 bases short, with 12 bases between. The CDR3 spans 13 residues. CDR1 and CDR2 (germline): MNHNY, SVGAGI (reference sequence).

This chain links TRBV7-9 with TRBJ2-1; the match to TRBD2 covers 12 bases. Germline CDR1 is SEHNR and CDR2 is FQNEAQ (reference sequence). The CDR3 has 15 residues. V shed 7 bases, J shed 6 bases, and the junction held 7 bases outside the gene matches. As DNA, the CDR3 is TGTGCCAGCATTCCTCGACTAGCGGGAGCCAATGAGCAGTTCTTC. Its protein is CASIPRLAGANEQFF.

This sequence joins TRBV4-2 and TRBJ2-7; no reliable D call. CDR1 is LGHNA, CDR2 YNFKEQ, per germline. Trimming stripped 0 bases from V and 0 bases from J, with 9 bases between. This CDR3 contains 15 residues. As DNA, the CDR3 is TGTGCCAGCAGCCAAGAGGGGTGGAGCTCCTACGAGCAGTACTTC. Its translation is CASSQEGWSSYEQYF.

The rearrangement uses TRBV6-1 and TRBJ2-7; 12 nucleotides line up with TRBD2. The CDR3 runs to 18 residues. The germline CDR1 and CDR2 sequences are MNHNS and SASEGT. The V and J ends lost 3 bases and 3 bases, in that order; junction bases with no gene match: 12. The CDR3 reads CASSEASGRARQIYEQYF. The DNA of the CDR3 is TGTGCCAGCAGTGAGGCTAGCGGGAGGGCCCGCCAGATCTACGAGCAGTACTTC.

This chain links TRBV28 with TRBJ2-2, with D hard to call. CDR1 is MDHEN, CDR2 SYDVKM, per germline. Trimming took off 1 base at V and 1 base at J, with 4 bases between the two ends. This CDR3 contains 14 residues. CDR3 amino acids: CASSLYVNTGELFF. The CDR3 DNA reads TGTGCCAGCAGTTTATATGTGAACACCGGGGAGCTGTTTTTT.

CDR3: CASSQVLLGETQYF. CDR3 DNA: TGCGCCAGCAGCCAAGTGTTATTGGGGGAGACCCAGTACTTC. The chain carries TRBV4-1 and TRBJ2-5, with no clear D. CDR1 is MGHRA and CDR2 is YSYEKL in the germline V gene. This CDR3 is 14 amino acids long. Trimming took 1 base from V and 5 from J, leaving 11 bases between them.